The entry that follows covers one T cell receptor (beta chain) sequence. The antigen is unknown. The data derive from a study of T cells in Graves' hyperthyroidism and ophthalmopathy. Study-level results: In blood, most of the thyroid clonotypes expanded above 0.001 were also present.

The study enrolled patients aged 18 to 65 with newly diagnosed hyperthyroidism of under 2 months' duration. Lactation, pregnancy, other autoimmune disease or uncontrolled infection excluded patients. Clinicians diagnosed patients from clinical symptoms, serum thyroxine and TRAb, thyroid ultrasound and orbital computed tomography. Authors of the study amplified TCR beta CDR3 regions from RNA transcripts. With the HTBI primer set, the TCR CDR3 went through a first round of RT-PCR. Via MiXCR, TCRdb re-called the multiplex PCR reads, giving one row per CDR3 protein. Among about 98,000 distinct CDR3 sequences listed, approximately 40% were seen once. The CDR3 is made up of 14 amino acids. The germline V gene has CDR1 SNHLY and CDR2 FYNNEI. Between the trimmed V and J ends, which lost 5 bases and 5 bases, there was a span of 15 bases.

The TCR comes from a woman aged 30 to 39 with Graves' hyperthyroidism. The V gene is TRBV2, the J gene TRBJ1-2; D may be TRBD1 (5 bases). Material for sequencing was peripheral blood or thyroid tissue (not recorded which). The CDR3 sequence is CASSFSGGAYGYTF. The CDR3 bases are TGTGCCAGCAGTTTCTCGGGAGGGGCGTATGGCTACACCTTC.